Below are 12 T cell receptor beta chains sequenced from a single sample in a study of blood T cells in healthy people across ages. Then a second PCR, running roughly 6 to 12 cycles, was carried out with a sample-barcoded 5' primer and a J-beta primer mix. TCRdb reanalysed the 5' RACE reads using MiXCR and keeps one entry per CDR3 protein. The sample records approximately 1,700,000 distinct CDR3 sequences, about two fifths being singletons. Input material: blood. The receptors originated from a human donor in good health.

This sequence joins TRBV5-1 and TRBJ2-3; D possibly corresponds to TRBD2 (5 bases). Trimming shortened V by 4 bases and J by 8 bases, and 26 bases separated the two germline ends. This CDR3 comprises 17 residues. Germline-derived CDR1 and CDR2 are SGHRS and YFSETQ. CDR3 residues: CASSPRGRAGMAGTQYF. DNA of the CDR3: TGCGCCAGCAGCCCCCGGGGAAGGGCGGGTATGGCAGGTACGCAGTATTTT.

The rearrangement links TRBV6-1 to TRBJ2-5, with 12 bases matching TRBD1. CDR3 length equals 18 residues. Germline assignment: CDR1 MNHNS and CDR2 SASEGT. V lost 0 bases, J lost 11 bases, and 16 bases stayed unmatched. The CDR3 sequence: CASSEAGTGGEGADEQYF. Written as DNA, the CDR3 is TGTGCCAGCAGTGAAGCGGGGACAGGGGGCGAGGGAGCCGATGAGCAGTACTTC.

The chain links TRBV24-1 to TRBJ2-2; TRBD1 or TRBD2 may be the D gene (5 bases each). From germline, CDR1 is KGHDR and CDR2 SFDVKD. The V end was cut by 3 bases, the J end by 5 bases, with 12 bases between. This CDR3 region has 15 residues. The CDR3 loop is CATSDPSGRTGELFF. In DNA, the CDR3 is TGTGCCACCAGTGATCCGTCGGGGCGGACCGGGGAGCTGTTTTTT.

The chain is built from TRBV18 and TRBJ2-7; 9 positions agree with TRBD1. Trimming cost V 0 bases and J 2 bases; bases outside gene matches: 5. CDR1 and CDR2 from the germline V gene are KGHSH and LQKENI. This CDR3 contains 16 residues. For the CDR3, the DNA is TGTGCCAGCTCACCACCCCCGGGACAGGGTCCCTACGAGCAGTACTTC. The encoded protein is CASSPPPGQGPYEQYF.

This clonotype turned up a few times. The rearrangement uses TRBV21-1 and TRBJ1-2. TRBV21-1 is annotated as a pseudogene. CDR3 length: 15 residues. DNA for the CDR3: TGTGCCAGCAGCGCCCAGCACCATATATTCTATGGCTACACCTTC. This encodes CASSAQHHIFYGYTF.

V is TRBV4-3 and J is TRBJ2-1; D call uncertain. This CDR3 spans 13 amino acids. Per the germline V gene, CDR1 is LGHNA and CDR2 is YSLEER. Trimming pared 4 bases from V and 6 bases from J, leaving 10 bases between. The DNA of the CDR3 is TGCGCCAGCAGCCGGGGTGAGACCAATGAGCAGTTCTTC. Its translation: CASSRGETNEQFF.

The rearrangement links TRBV29-1 to TRBJ2-7; tentatively, D is TRBD2 (6 bases). This CDR3 comprises 14 residues. With 7 bases removed from V and 0 bases from J, the gap between germline ends came to 16 bases. CDR1 and CDR2 (germline): SQVTM, ANQGSEA. CDR3 residues: CSGEEGPSSYEQYF. The CDR3 nucleotides are TGCAGCGGCGAGGAGGGCCCGAGCTCCTACGAGCAGTACTTC.

The chain recombines TRBV6-1 with TRBJ2-3; the D is unclear. Germline CDR1 is MNHNS and CDR2 is SASEGT. Trimming cost V 4 bases and J 4 bases, with 9 bases left between them. CDR3 length equals 13 residues. In DNA form, the CDR3 reads TGTGCCAGCAGTGGTCAGAGCGCAGATACGCAGTATTTT. Translated: CASSGQSADTQYF.

This clonotype showed up just a few times. J is TRBJ1-4 and V is TRBV29-1; D call uncertain. Trimming cost V 4 bases and J 7 bases, with 19 bases left between them. This CDR3 has 15 amino acids. Looked up from germline, CDR1 is SQVTM and CDR2 is ANQGSEA. DNA of the CDR3: TGCAGCGTTGTGAGCTGGAGGGAGGAGGGTGAAAAACTGTTTTTT. It specifies CSVVSWREEGEKLFF. The entire variable domain, with the rest obtained from reference TRBV29-1 and TRBJ1-4, is as follows: SAVISQKPSRDICQRGTSLTIQCQVDSQVTMMFWYRQQPGQSLTLIATANQGSEATYESGFVIDKFPISRPNLTFSTLTVSNMSPEDSSIYLCSVVSWREEGEKLFFGSGTQLSVL.

The V gene is TRBV6-6, the J gene TRBJ1-3; 7 nucleotides align to TRBD1. Losses at the gene ends were 2 bases for V and 2 bases for J; bases not matched to a gene: 3. The germline V gene has CDR1 MNHNY and CDR2 SVGAGI (reference sequence). The CDR3 totals 15 residues. CDR3: CASSYPGQAGNTIYF. The CDR3 region has the DNA TGTGCCAGCAGTTACCCCGGACAGGCTGGAAACACCATATATTTT.

In its sample, this clonotype was seen a few times. The chain is built from TRBV4-3 and TRBJ2-3, with 9 bases lining up with TRBD1. The CDR3 is 17 amino acids. V lost 1 base and J lost 3; bases outside the gene matches: 8. CDR1 is LGHNA, CDR2 YSLEER, per germline. Here the CDR3 reads CASSQVQGARGTDTQYF. The CDR3 coding sequence is TGCGCCAGCAGCCAAGTACAGGGGGCGAGAGGTACAGATACGCAGTATTTT.

This clonotype was seen a handful of times. The chain combines TRBV10-3 with TRBJ2-5, with D perhaps TRBD1 (5 bases). The CDR3 loop spans 13 amino acids. Germline CDR1 ENHRY, CDR2 SYGVKD. V was trimmed by 4 bases and J by 3 bases, leaving 9 bases between them. CDR3 residues: CAISGQIKETQYF. CDR3 in DNA: TGTGCCATCAGTGGACAGATTAAAGAGACCCAGTACTTC.